These 8 T cell receptor beta chains were sequenced from one sample in a study of T-cell memory formation after mild COVID-19. Via MiXCR, TCRdb re-called the 5' RACE reads, giving one row per CDR3 protein. Of 150,000 to 200,000 distinct CDR3 sequences in the sample, about 18% are singletons; the top ten hold approximately 4%. The sequenced sample was PBMCs or a T cell subset sorted from them (not recorded which). The receptors here all came from a man aged 18-30 years who had mild COVID-19 (a few samples of this study predate the infection). Cell type and time point are not known.

This clonotype appeared a few times. The chain combines TRBV5-1 with TRBJ2-2; tentatively, D is TRBD2 (5 bases). The V end lost 1 base, the J end lost 6 bases, and 7 bases lay between the germline ends. The CDR3 runs to 13 residues. Germline CDR1 is SGHRS and CDR2 is YFSETQ. The CDR3 nucleotides are TGCGCCAGCAGCTTGCCCGGGGCCGGGGAGCTGTTTTTT. It is translated as CASSLPGAGELFF.

V gene TRBV15 combines with J gene TRBJ1-4, with a tentative D call TRBD1 (5 bases). Trimming pared 0 bases from V and 8 bases from J, leaving 13 bases between. The CDR3 has 15 residues. From germline, CDR1 is LNHNV and CDR2 YYDKDF (reference sequence). In nucleotides, the CDR3 is TGTGCCACCAGCAGAGATGGGCAGGGAGGAGAAAAACTGTTTTTT. Translating gives CATSRDGQGGEKLFF.

In this sample, this clonotype turned up a few times. The chain joins TRBV11-2 to TRBJ2-2, with 9 positions matching TRBD1. Trimming at V came to 4 bases and at J to 9 bases, leaving 9 bases not matched to a gene. Germline V gene data show CDR1 as SGHAT and CDR2 as FQNNGV. The CDR3 spans 15 residues. The CDR3 DNA is TGTGCCAGCAGCTCAGGACAGGGGAAATCCCGGGAGCTGTTTTTT. This translates into CASSSGQGKSRELFF.

This chain links TRBV3-1 with TRBJ2-7; the match to TRBD1 covers 8 bases. V gave up 4 bases and J gave up 5 bases; unmatched junction bases: 10. This CDR3 contains 15 residues. The V gene's germline CDR1 is LGHDT and CDR2 YNNKEL (reference sequence). The CDR3 is CASSPRRTGTNEQYF. Here the CDR3 DNA reads TGTGCCAGCAGCCCGCGAAGGACAGGGACGAACGAGCAGTACTTC.

This clonotype occurred many times. J is TRBJ2-1 and V is TRBV7-3, with 11 bases fitting TRBD1. Trimming removed 6 bases from V and 7 bases from J; junction bases left unmatched: 5. Germline V lookup: CDR1 SGHTA, CDR2 FQGTGA. The CDR3 has 14 amino acids. CDR3: CASSPGTGGNEQFF. The DNA of the CDR3 is TGTGCCAGCAGTCCTGGGACAGGGGGGAATGAGCAGTTCTTC.

The chain uses TRBV5-6 and TRBJ1-1; D possibly corresponds to TRBD1 (5 bases). V lost 4 bases and J lost 8, with 15 bases in between. There are 13 residues in the CDR3. Germline V CDR1 and CDR2: SGHDT, YYEEEE. CDR3: CASSSKPGLEAFF. CDR3 nucleotides: TGTGCCAGCAGCAGCAAACCGGGGCTCGAAGCTTTCTTT.

This clonotype was counted only a few times. V usage is TRBV5-6 and J usage is TRBJ2-5, with no clear D. Deletions cut 1 base from V and 7 bases from J, with 8 bases between. The germline V gene has CDR1 SGHDT and CDR2 YYEEEE. The CDR3 covers 12 residues. In DNA, the CDR3 is TGTGCCAGCAGCTTGATGGTGGGGACCCAGTACTTC. Protein: CASSLMVGTQYF.

The rearrangement uses TRBV20-1 and TRBJ2-1; tentative D call: TRBD1 (5 bases). CDR3 length: 13 amino acids. V lost 0 bases, J lost 9 bases, and 12 bases lay in between. The V gene's germline CDR1 is DFQATT and CDR2 SNEGSKA (reference sequence). As DNA, the CDR3 is TGCAGTGCTAGAGATGGGGCAGGGCTTGAGCAGTTCTTC. This sequence encodes CSARDGAGLEQFF.